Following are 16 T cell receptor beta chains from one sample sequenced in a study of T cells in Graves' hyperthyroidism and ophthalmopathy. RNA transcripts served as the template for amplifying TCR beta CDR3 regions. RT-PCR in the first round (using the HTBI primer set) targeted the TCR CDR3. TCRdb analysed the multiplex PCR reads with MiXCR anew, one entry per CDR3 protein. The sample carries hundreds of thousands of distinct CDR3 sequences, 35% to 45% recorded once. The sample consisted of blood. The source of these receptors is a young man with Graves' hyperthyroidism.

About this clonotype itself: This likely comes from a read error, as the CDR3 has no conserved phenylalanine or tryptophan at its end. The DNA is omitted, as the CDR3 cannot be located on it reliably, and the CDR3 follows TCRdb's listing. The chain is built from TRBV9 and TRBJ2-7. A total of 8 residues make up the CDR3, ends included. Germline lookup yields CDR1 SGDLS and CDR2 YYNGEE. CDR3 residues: CASSIGHQ.

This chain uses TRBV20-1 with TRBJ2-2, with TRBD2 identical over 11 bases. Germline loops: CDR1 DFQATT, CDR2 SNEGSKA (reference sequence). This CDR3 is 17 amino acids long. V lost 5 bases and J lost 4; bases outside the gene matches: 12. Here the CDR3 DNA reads TGCAGTGCTTTTCCTAGCGGGGGGTCCCGTGGCACCGGGGAGCTGTTTTTT. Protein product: CSAFPSGGSRGTGELFF.

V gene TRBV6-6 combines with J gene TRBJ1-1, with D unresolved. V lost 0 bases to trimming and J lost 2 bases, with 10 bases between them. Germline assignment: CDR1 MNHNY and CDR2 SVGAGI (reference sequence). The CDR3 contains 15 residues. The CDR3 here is CASSYSWGGNTEAFF. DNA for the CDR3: TGTGCCAGCAGTTACTCGTGGGGAGGAAACACTGAAGCTTTCTTT.

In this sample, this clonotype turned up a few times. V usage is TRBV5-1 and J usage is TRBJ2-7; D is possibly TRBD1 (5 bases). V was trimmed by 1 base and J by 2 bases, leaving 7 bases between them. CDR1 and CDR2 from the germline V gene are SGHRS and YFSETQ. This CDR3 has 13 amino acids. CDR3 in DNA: TGCGCCAGCAGCTTGATGGACACCTACGAGCAGTACTTC. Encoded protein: CASSLMDTYEQYF.

CDR3 sequence (DNA): TGTGCCAGCAGTTGGGGGACAGTACTGTTTTTT. Translating it yields CASSWGTVLFF. The chain employs TRBV12-3 or TRBV12-4 and TRBJ1-4, with 7 bases aligning to TRBD1. With V trimmed by 4 bases and J by 13 bases, 3 bases remained unmatched. CDR3 size: 11 residues.

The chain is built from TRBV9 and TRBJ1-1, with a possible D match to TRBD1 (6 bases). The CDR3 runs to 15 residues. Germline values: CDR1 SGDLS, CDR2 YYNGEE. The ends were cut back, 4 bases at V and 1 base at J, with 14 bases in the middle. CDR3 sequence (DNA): TGTGCCAGCAGCTTAGGGGGGGCTAGGAACACTGAAGCTTTCTTT. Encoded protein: CASSLGGARNTEAFF.

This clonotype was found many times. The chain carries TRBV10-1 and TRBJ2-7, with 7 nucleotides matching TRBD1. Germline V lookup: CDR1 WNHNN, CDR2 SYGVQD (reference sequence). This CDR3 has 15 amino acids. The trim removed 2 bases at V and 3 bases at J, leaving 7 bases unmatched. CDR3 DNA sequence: TGCGCCAGCAGTGAGGCTCGCGGACAGGTCTACGAGCAGTACTTC. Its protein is CASSEARGQVYEQYF.

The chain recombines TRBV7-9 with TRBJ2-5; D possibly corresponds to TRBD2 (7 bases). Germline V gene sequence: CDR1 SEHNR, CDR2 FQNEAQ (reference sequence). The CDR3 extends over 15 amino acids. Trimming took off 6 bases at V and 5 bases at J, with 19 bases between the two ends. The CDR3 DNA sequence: TGTGCCAGCAGTTTTCCCCGGGGGGCCTTGGAGACCCAGTACTTC. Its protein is CASSFPRGALETQYF.

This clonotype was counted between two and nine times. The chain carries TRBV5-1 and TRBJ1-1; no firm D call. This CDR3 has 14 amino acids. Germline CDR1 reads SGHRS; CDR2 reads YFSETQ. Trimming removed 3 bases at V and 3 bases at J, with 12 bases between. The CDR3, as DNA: TGCGCCAGCAGCTGGCAAATCCCGGACACTGAAGCTTTCTTT. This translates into CASSWQIPDTEAFF. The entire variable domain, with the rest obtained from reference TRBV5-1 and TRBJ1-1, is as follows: KAGVTQTPRYLIKTRGQQVTLSCSPISGHRSVSWYQQTPGQGLQFLFEYFSETQRNKGNFPGRFSGRQFSNSRSEMNVSTLELGDSALYLCASSWQIPDTEAFFGQGTRLTVV.

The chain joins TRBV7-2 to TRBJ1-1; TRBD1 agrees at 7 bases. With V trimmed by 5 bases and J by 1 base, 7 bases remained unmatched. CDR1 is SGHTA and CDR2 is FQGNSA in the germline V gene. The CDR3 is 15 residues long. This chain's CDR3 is CASSPRTGENTEAFF. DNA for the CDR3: TGTGCCAGCAGCCCCCGGACAGGAGAGAACACTGAAGCTTTCTTT.

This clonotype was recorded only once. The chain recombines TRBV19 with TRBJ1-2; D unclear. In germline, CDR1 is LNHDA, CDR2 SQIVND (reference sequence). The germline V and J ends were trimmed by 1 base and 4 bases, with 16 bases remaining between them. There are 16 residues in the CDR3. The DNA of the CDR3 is TGTGCCAGTAGTATAGGCCCCAGGCGGGAATTCTATGGCTACACCTTC. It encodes CASSIGPRREFYGYTF. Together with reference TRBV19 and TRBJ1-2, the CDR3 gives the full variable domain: DGGITQSPKYLFRKEGQNVTLSCEQNLNHDAMYWYRQDPGQGLRLIYYSQIVNDFQKGDIAEGYSVSREKKESFPLTVTSAQKNPTAFYLCASSIGPRREFYGYTFGSGTRLTVV.

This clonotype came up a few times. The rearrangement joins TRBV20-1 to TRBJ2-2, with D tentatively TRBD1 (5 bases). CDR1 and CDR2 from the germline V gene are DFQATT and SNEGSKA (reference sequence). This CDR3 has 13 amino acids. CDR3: CLGRAANTGELFF. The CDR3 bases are TGCCTCGGCAGGGCCGCGAACACCGGGGAGCTGTTTTTT.

The CDR3 region is CASSPTGTGKETQHF. Here the CDR3 DNA reads TGTGCCAGCAGTCCGACCGGGACAGGGAAAGAGACCCAGCATTTT. V usage is TRBV6-1 and J usage is TRBJ1-5; 9 bases map to TRBD1. CDR1 and CDR2 from the germline V gene are MNHNS and SASEGT. J was trimmed by 11 bases and V by 5 bases; bases with no gene match: 13. The CDR3 extends over 15 amino acids.

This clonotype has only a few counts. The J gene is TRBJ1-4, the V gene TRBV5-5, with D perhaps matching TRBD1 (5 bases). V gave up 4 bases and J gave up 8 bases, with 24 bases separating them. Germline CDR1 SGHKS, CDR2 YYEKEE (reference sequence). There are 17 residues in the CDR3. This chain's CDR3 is CASSQLTGGPGGEKLFF. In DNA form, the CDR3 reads TGTGCCAGCAGCCAGTTAACGGGCGGACCGGGGGGAGAAAAACTGTTTTTT.

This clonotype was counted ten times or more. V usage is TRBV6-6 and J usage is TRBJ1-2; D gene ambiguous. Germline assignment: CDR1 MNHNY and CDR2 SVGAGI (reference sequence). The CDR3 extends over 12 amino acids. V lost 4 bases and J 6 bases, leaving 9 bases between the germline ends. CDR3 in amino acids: CASSSGINGYTF. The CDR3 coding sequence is TGTGCCAGCAGTTCGGGGATCAATGGCTACACCTTC.

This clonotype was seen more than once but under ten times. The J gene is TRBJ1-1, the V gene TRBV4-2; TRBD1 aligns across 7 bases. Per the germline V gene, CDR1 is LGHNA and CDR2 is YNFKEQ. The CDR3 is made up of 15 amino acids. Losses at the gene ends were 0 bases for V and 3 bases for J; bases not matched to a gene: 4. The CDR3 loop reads CASSQEGGAYTEAFF. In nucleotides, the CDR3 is TGTGCCAGCAGCCAAGAAGGGGGCGCGTACACTGAAGCTTTCTTT.